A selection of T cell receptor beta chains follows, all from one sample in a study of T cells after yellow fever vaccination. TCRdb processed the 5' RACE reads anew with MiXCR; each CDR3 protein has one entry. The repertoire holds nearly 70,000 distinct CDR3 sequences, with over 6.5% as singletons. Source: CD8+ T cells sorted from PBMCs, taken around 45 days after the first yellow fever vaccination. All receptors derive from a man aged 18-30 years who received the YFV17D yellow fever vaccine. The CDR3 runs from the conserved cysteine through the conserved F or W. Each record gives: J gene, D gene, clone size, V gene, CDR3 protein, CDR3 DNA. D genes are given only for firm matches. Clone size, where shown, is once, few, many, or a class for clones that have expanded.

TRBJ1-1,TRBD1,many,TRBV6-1,CASSLGQITEAFF,TGTGCCAGCAGCCTGGGACAGATCACTGAAGCTTTCTTT
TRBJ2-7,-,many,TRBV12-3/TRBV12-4,CASSEQGGEQYF,TGTGCCAGCAGCGAACAGGGTGGCGAGCAGTACTTC
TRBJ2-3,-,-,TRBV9,CASSVEGTGRYTDTQYF,TGTGCCAGCAGCGTAGAGGGAACGGGACGGTACACAGATACGCAGTATTTT
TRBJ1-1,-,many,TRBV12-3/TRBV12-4,CASSFIAGRNMNTEAFF,TGTGCCAGCAGTTTTATTGCAGGGCGAAACATGAACACTGAAGCTTTCTTT
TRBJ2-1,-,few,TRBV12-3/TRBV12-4,CASRDDEAYNEQFF,TGTGCCAGCAGGGACGACGAAGCCTACAATGAGCAGTTCTTC
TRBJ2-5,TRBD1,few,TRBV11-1,CASSTWDRQETQYF,TGTGCCAGCAGCACCTGGGACAGACAAGAGACCCAGTACTTC
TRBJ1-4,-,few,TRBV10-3,CAISDPMTGGNEKLFF,TGTGCCATCAGTGATCCGATGACAGGTGGTAATGAAAAACTGTTTTTT
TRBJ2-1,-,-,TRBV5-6,CASSGEGTPYNEQFF,TGTGCCAGCAGCGGGGAGGGGACACCCTACAATGAGCAGTTCTTC
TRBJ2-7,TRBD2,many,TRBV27,CASSWTSGASSYEQYF,TGTGCCAGCAGTTGGACTAGCGGGGCTAGCTCCTACGAGCAGTACTTC
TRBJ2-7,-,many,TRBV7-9,CASSLTTSYHEQYF,TGTGCCAGCAGCTTAACCACTTCGTACCACGAGCAGTACTTC
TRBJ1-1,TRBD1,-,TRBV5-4,CASSPGQGMSTEAFF,TGTGCCAGCAGCCCCGGACAGGGGATGAGCACTGAAGCTTTCTTT
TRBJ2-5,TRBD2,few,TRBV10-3,CAISEGLAEKETQYF,TGTGCCATCAGTGAGGGACTAGCGGAAAAAGAGACCCAGTACTTC
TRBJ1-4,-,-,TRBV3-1,CASTQAWEARFRLFF,TGTGCCAGCACCCAAGCGTGGGAGGCCAGGTTTCGACTGTTTTTT
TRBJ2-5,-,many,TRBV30,CAWGQILETQYF,TGTGCCTGGGGACAGATCTTAGAGACCCAGTACTTC
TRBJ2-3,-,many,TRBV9,CASSSWGSTDTQYF,TGTGCCAGCAGCAGCTGGGGAAGCACAGATACGCAGTATTTT
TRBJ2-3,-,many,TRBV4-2,CASSQVQGDTDTQYF,TGTGCCAGCAGCCAAGTACAGGGAGATACAGATACGCAGTATTTT
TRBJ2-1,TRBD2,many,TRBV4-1,CASSQVGSGGAQNEQFF,TGCGCCAGCAGCCAAGTGGGCAGCGGGGGGGCCCAAAATGAGCAGTTCTTC
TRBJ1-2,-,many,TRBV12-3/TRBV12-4,CASSSRAGGYTF,TGTGCCAGCAGTTCCAGGGCGGGGGGCTACACCTTC
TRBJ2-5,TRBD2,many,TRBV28,CASSFRLAGQETQYF,TGTGCCAGCAGTTTCCGACTAGCGGGCCAAGAGACCCAGTACTTC
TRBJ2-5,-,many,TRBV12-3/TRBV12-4,CASLAGNVETQYF,TGTGCCAGTCTGGCAGGGAATGTGGAGACCCAGTACTTC
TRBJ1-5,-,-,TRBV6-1,CASRAANNQPQHF,TGTGCCAGCAGGGCCGCCAACAATCAGCCCCAGCATTTT
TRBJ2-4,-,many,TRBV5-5,CASIEEAKNIQYF,TGTGCCAGCATCGAGGAAGCCAAAAACATTCAGTACTTC
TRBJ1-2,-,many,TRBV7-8,CASSLDTSNYGYTF,TGTGCCAGCAGCTTAGACACATCTAACTATGGCTACACCTTC
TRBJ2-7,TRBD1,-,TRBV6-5,CASSYSGQGAYEQYF,TGTGCCAGCAGTTACTCGGGACAGGGGGCCTACGAGCAGTACTTC
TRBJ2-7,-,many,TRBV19,CASSITLRANYEQYF,TGTGCCAGTAGTATAACCCTCCGTGCCAACTACGAGCAGTACTTC
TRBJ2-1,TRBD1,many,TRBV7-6,CASSVRDRVGNEQFF,TGTGCCAGCAGCGTCCGGGACAGGGTGGGCAATGAGCAGTTCTTC
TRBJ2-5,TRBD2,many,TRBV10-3,CAISATGGWQETQYF,TGTGCCATCAGTGCTACCGGGGGGTGGCAAGAGACCCAGTACTTC
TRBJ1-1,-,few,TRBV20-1,CSARVSTEAFF,TGCAGTGCCCGAGTATCGACCGAAGCTTTCTTT
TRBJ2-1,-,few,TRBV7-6,CASSLAFGGLHNEQFF,TGTGCCAGCAGCTTAGCGTTCGGGGGGCTCCACAATGAGCAGTTCTTC
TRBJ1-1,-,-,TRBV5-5,CASSPNPTGNTEAFF,TGTGCCAGCAGCCCAAACCCGACAGGGAACACTGAAGCTTTCTTT
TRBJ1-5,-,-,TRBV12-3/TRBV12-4,CASSPSGPGESNQPQHF,TGTGCCAGCAGTCCCTCCGGCCCGGGGGAGAGTAATCAGCCCCAGCATTTT
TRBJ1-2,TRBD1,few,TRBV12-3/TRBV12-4,CASSPDQGAVGGYTF,TGTGCCAGCAGTCCCGATCAGGGGGCTGTGGGTGGCTACACCTTC
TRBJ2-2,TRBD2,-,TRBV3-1,CASSRGPGLDDKVELFF,TGTGCCAGCAGCCGGGGTCCGGGACTAGACGATAAGGTGGAGCTGTTTTTT
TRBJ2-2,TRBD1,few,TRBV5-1,CASSSTRQGNTGELFF,TGCGCCAGCAGTTCAACCAGACAGGGGAACACCGGGGAGCTGTTTTTT
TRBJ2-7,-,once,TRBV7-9,CASRSDSSYEQYF,TGTGCCAGCCGCTCCGACAGCTCCTACGAGCAGTACTTC
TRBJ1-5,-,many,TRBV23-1,CASSQSSGQDQPQHF,TGCGCCAGCAGTCAATCCTCGGGCCAAGACCAGCCCCAGCATTTT
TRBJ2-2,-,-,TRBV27,CASSSGWTDLIEAGELFF,TGTGCCAGCAGCTCCGGTTGGACGGATCTGATCGAAGCCGGGGAGCTGTTTTTT
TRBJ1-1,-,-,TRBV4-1,CASSRPMNTEAFF,TGCGCCAGCAGCCGACCAATGAACACTGAAGCTTTCTTT
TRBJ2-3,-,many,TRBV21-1,CASNTDTQYF,TGTGCCAGCAACACAGATACGCAGTATTTT
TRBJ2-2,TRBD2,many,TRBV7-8,CASRYSGPYTGELFF,TGTGCCAGCAGATATAGCGGGCCATACACCGGGGAGCTGTTTTTT
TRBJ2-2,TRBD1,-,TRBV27,CASSPGTGVGELFF,TGTGCCAGCAGCCCCGGGACAGGGGTCGGGGAGCTGTTTTTT
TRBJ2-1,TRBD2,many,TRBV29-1,CSAQGVAGAYNEQFF,TGCAGCGCACAAGGGGTAGCGGGGGCCTACAATGAGCAGTTCTTC
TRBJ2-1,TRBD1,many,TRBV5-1,CASSLARQGRSYNEQFF,TGCGCCAGCAGCTTGGCCAGACAGGGACGTTCCTACAATGAGCAGTTCTTC
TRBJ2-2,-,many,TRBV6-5,CASSYSQGGELFF,TGTGCCAGCAGTTACTCGCAGGGCGGGGAGCTGTTTTTT
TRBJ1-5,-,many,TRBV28,CASSLSRGRRPQHF,TGTGCCAGCAGTTTATCTCGAGGCCGTCGGCCCCAGCATTTT
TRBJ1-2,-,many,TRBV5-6,CASSFFQDNYGYTF,TGTGCCAGCAGCTTCTTCCAGGACAACTATGGCTACACCTTC
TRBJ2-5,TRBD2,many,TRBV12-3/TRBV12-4,CASSLLAGASSQETQYF,TGTGCCAGCAGTTTACTAGCGGGGGCTTCTTCCCAAGAGACCCAGTACTTC
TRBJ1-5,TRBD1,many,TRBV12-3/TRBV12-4,CASRGQGGNQPQHF,TGTGCCAGCAGGGGACAGGGCGGCAATCAGCCCCAGCATTTT
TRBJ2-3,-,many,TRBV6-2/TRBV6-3,CASSWGTDTQYF,TGTGCCAGCAGCTGGGGCACAGATACGCAGTATTTT
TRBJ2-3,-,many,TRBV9,CASSPWGGDTQYF,TGTGCCAGCAGCCCATGGGGTGGAGATACGCAGTATTTT
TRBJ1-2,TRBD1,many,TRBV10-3,CAIRGQGGDYGYTF,TGTGCCATCAGGGGACAGGGAGGGGACTATGGCTACACCTTC
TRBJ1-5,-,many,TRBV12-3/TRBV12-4,CASSPLPQPQHF,TGTGCCAGCAGTCCCCTCCCTCAGCCCCAGCATTTT
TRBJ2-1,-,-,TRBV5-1,CASSSGDRFYDEQFF,TGCGCCAGCAGCTCGGGGGACCGTTTTTACGATGAGCAGTTCTTC